This note documents a single T cell receptor beta chain sequence. Its target is not known. The record originates from a study of CD4 T cells in relation to SARS-CoV-2 and coronaviruses. TCRdb's copy holds only in-frame clones and misses some; the assay was immunoSEQ multiplex PCR. The repertoire includes about 27,000 clones, approximately 80% of them detected once, and 20% to 25% sits in the top ten. Before the COVID-19 pandemic, during about 2011-2019, CD4+ T cells were taken from unexposed donors. After less than 11 days of culture, CD4+ T cells were isolated. The receptor comes from a human donor in good health. Sequenced sample: CD4+ T cells from PBMCs, cultured in vitro.

The CDR3 nucleotides read TGTGCCAGCGCCATTTTAGGGCCTTACAATGAGCAGTTCTTC. The encoded protein is CASAILGPYNEQFF. V gene TRBV2 combines with J gene TRBJ2-1; D ambiguous. The germline CDR1 and CDR2 sequences are SNHLY and FYNNEI. V lost 8 bases, J lost 4 bases, and 15 bases lay in between. This CDR3 is 14 amino acids long.